The 23 T cell receptor beta chains reported below all come from one sample, sequenced in a study of T cell responses to AZD1222 COVID-19 vaccine. Generated by immunoSEQ multiplex PCR, the TCRdb table keeps only in-frame clones and is missing some. The table includes 210,000 or so clones, more than 85% detected once. Here the sequenced sample was peripheral blood, taken on day 0 of MenACWY control vaccination. Every receptor here comes from an adult in good health.

This sequence joins TRBV28 and TRBJ1-2, with 10 nucleotides matching TRBD1. Trimming at V came to 5 bases and at J to 4 bases, leaving 13 bases not matched to a gene. In germline, CDR1 is MDHEN, CDR2 SYDVKM. This CDR3 has 17 amino acids. The CDR3 DNA reads TGTGCCAGCAGTCCACCATCAACGGGACAGGGGACCTATGGCTACACCTTC. Amino acids: CASSPPSTGQGTYGYTF.

V usage is TRBV28 and J usage is TRBJ2-5; D is ambiguous. Trimming cost V 7 bases and J 5 bases, with 17 bases left between them. This CDR3 has 14 residues. Germline V gene sequence: CDR1 MDHEN, CDR2 SYDVKM. This CDR3 is CASTESRPRETQYF. CDR3 in DNA: TGTGCCAGCACCGAGAGCCGCCCACGGGAGACCCAGTACTTC.

This clone showed up just a few times. V is TRBV28 and J is TRBJ1-5, with TRBD1 matching 8 bases. CDR3 length: 14 residues. Germline V CDR1 and CDR2: MDHEN, SYDVKM. Unmatched junction bases numbered 4, after V lost 2 bases and J lost 7 bases. CDR3 sequence reads: CASSLQGAWQPQHF. CDR3 sequence (DNA): TGTGCCAGCAGTTTACAGGGGGCTTGGCAGCCCCAGCATTTT.

The chain carries TRBV6-2 or TRBV6-3 and TRBJ2-1; 15 positions agree with TRBD2. The germline V gene has CDR1 MNHEY and CDR2 SVGEGT. The CDR3 is 19 amino acids. The V and J ends lost 4 bases and 5 bases, in that order; junction bases with no gene match: 12. The CDR3 DNA reads as TGTGCCAGCAGTTCCAACTATCGGACTAGCGGGGGGGGTAACAATGAGCAGTTCTTC. Translated: CASSSNYRTSGGGNNEQFF.

This clone showed up just a few times. The genes are TRBV24-1 and TRBJ2-3, with D maybe TRBD1 (5 bases). V was cut by 4 bases and J by 0 bases, with 16 bases left in between. Germline CDR1 and CDR2: KGHDR and SFDVKD. The CDR3 runs to 17 residues. CDR3 residues: CATSDHLLAGSTDTQYF. CDR3 coding DNA: TGTGCCACCAGTGACCACCTCCTCGCAGGGAGCACAGATACGCAGTATTTT.

The genes are TRBV28 and TRBJ1-2, with a tentative D call TRBD1 (5 bases). The CDR3 runs to 15 residues. Germline CDR1 and CDR2: MDHEN and SYDVKM. Trimming left V 4 bases short and J 4 bases short, with 16 bases between. The CDR3: CASSYRAGFPYGYTF. The CDR3, as DNA: TGTGCCAGCAGTTATAGGGCAGGGTTCCCCTATGGCTACACCTTC.

The genes are TRBV6-5 and TRBJ1-2, with TRBD1 as a possible D gene (5 bases). V lost 5 bases and J lost 4, with 17 bases in between. CDR1 MNHEY and CDR2 SVGAGI come from the germline V gene. This CDR3 comprises 15 residues. CDR3 DNA sequence: TGTGCCAGCAGTACCCAGGGAGCGAAATTCTATGGCTACACCTTC. This sequence encodes CASSTQGAKFYGYTF.

The V gene is TRBV14, the J gene TRBJ1-2; no clear D. The V gene's germline CDR1 is SGHDN and CDR2 FVKESK. The germline V and J ends were trimmed by 2 bases and 7 bases, with 17 bases remaining between them. The CDR3 is made up of 15 amino acids. CDR3 sequence (DNA): TGTGCCAGCAGCCAAAATCCTGACGGCGGCGGTGGCTACACCTTC. Amino acid sequence: CASSQNPDGGGGYTF.

J is TRBJ2-5 and V is TRBV28, with D possibly being TRBD2 (6 bases). Germline V gene sequence: CDR1 MDHEN, CDR2 SYDVKM. Trimming removed 5 bases at V and 9 bases at J, with 31 bases between. This CDR3 spans 18 amino acids. Here the CDR3 DNA reads TGTGCCAGCAGTCCCCCGACTCGGGACTCCCGGAGGGGAAGGTCCCAGTACTTC. It translates to CASSPPTRDSRRGRSQYF.

This chain links TRBV7-2 with TRBJ1-1, with 7 bases fitting TRBD1. J was trimmed by 5 bases and V by 4 bases; bases with no gene match: 7. The length of the CDR3 is 14 residues. Germline V gene data show CDR1 as SGHTA and CDR2 as FQGNSA. This CDR3 is CASSSVRGGTEAFF. The DNA of the CDR3 is TGTGCCAGCAGCTCGGTCAGGGGGGGTACTGAAGCTTTCTTT.

V is TRBV10-3 and J is TRBJ1-1; 8 bases line up with TRBD1. The germline V gene encodes CDR1 ENHRY and CDR2 SYGVKD. The trim removed 6 bases at V and 1 base at J, leaving 4 bases unmatched. The CDR3 is made up of 14 amino acids. The CDR3 DNA sequence: TGTGCCATCAGCCCGGGACAGGCGAACACTGAAGCTTTCTTT. Translated: CAISPGQANTEAFF.

The CDR3 sequence is CASSPFRGLTGELFF. The CDR3 DNA reads as TGTGCCAGCAGCCCCTTTCGAGGGTTAACCGGGGAGCTGTTTTTT. J is TRBJ2-2 and V is TRBV7-2, with a tentative D call TRBD2 (5 bases). Trimming shortened V by 5 bases and J by 5 bases, and 15 bases separated the two germline ends. CDR1 and CDR2 (germline): SGHTA, FQGNSA. CDR3 length: 15 amino acids. The entire variable domain, with the rest obtained from reference TRBV7-2 and TRBJ2-2, is as follows: GAGVSQSPSNKVTEKGKDVELRCDPISGHTALYWYRQSLGQGLEFLIYFQGNSAPDKSGLPSDRFSAERTGGSVSTLTIQRTQQEDSAVYLCASSPFRGLTGELFFGEGSRLTVL.

V gene TRBV5-6 combines with J gene TRBJ2-1; D gene uncertain. Between the trimmed V and J ends, which lost 1 base and 4 bases, there was a span of 6 bases. The V gene's germline CDR1 is SGHDT and CDR2 YYEEEE. The CDR3 loop spans 13 amino acids. The CDR3 bases are TGTGCCAGCAGCTTGTCGTCGTACAATGAGCAGTTCTTC. Protein sequence: CASSLSSYNEQFF.

Here the CDR3 DNA reads TGTGCCAGCAGTTTGGGGGCAGGCCAGGTTGAGCAGTTCTTC. Encoded protein: CASSLGAGQVEQFF. This sequence joins TRBV6-5 and TRBJ2-1; TRBD1 is a possible D gene (6 bases). This CDR3 region has 14 residues. Trimming took 4 bases from V and 9 from J, leaving 16 bases between them. CDR1 is MNHEY and CDR2 is SVGAGI in the germline V gene.

The genes are TRBV7-2 and TRBJ2-3; TRBD2 matches at 9 bases. With V trimmed by 2 bases and J by 5 bases, 8 bases remained unmatched. The CDR3 contains 16 residues. Germline CDR1 SGHTA, CDR2 FQGNSA. For the CDR3, the DNA is TGTGCCAGCAGCTTAACTGGCGGGGGGGCCCAAGATACGCAGTATTTT. It specifies CASSLTGGGAQDTQYF.

The rearrangement joins TRBV6-6 to TRBJ1-3, with 7 bases identical to TRBD1. Germline V gives CDR1 MNHNY, CDR2 SVGAGI (reference sequence). This CDR3 region has 14 residues. V dropped 5 bases and J dropped 2; count of bases not matched to a gene: 3. The CDR3 reads CASSLDRAGNTIYF. The DNA of the CDR3 is TGTGCCAGCAGTCTCGACAGGGCTGGAAACACCATATATTTT.

V and J are TRBV5-1 and TRBJ2-7; D is uncertain. Germline V lookup: CDR1 SGHRS, CDR2 YFSETQ. The CDR3 loop spans 17 amino acids. V shed 0 bases and J shed 0 bases, with 16 bases lying between them. The CDR3 sequence is CASSLGAGSRSSYEQYF. The CDR3 coding sequence is TGCGCCAGCAGCTTGGGGGCCGGGTCCAGGAGCTCCTACGAGCAGTACTTC.

The chain employs TRBV12-3 or TRBV12-4 and TRBJ1-5, with a weak D call TRBD1 (5 bases). The CDR3 totals 13 residues. Trimming shortened V by 5 bases and J by 4 bases, and 9 bases separated the two germline ends. The CDR3 bases are TGTGCCAGCAGTCCGCGACAGAATCAGCCCCAGCATTTT. Translation: CASSPRQNQPQHF.

This clone appeared a single time. The chain joins TRBV13 to TRBJ1-1; D ambiguous. Trimming stripped 1 base from V and 0 bases from J, with 3 bases between. Germline loops: CDR1 PRHDT, CDR2 FYEKMQ (reference sequence). This CDR3 region has 13 residues. DNA of the CDR3: TGTGCCAGCAGCTTAGATCTGAACACTGAAGCTTTCTTT. It is translated as CASSLDLNTEAFF.

This chain connects TRBV18 to TRBJ2-7; D gene uncertain. This CDR3 has 12 amino acids. The germline V gene has CDR1 KGHSH and CDR2 LQKENI. The V end was cut by 8 bases, the J end by 2 bases, with 10 bases between. CDR3 loop: CASSQLTYEQYF. As DNA, the CDR3 is TGTGCCAGCAGTCAGTTGACCTACGAGCAGTACTTC.

The chain joins TRBV5-8 to TRBJ2-7, with 7 bases that match TRBD2. The junction had 5 bases not matched to a gene; V was cut back by 2 bases and J by 6 bases. Germline loops: CDR1 SGHTS, CDR2 YDEGEE. The CDR3 is 13 residues long. This CDR3 reads CASSFGRGGEQYF. The DNA of the CDR3 is TGTGCCAGCAGCTTTGGGAGGGGAGGCGAGCAGTACTTC.

The rearrangement uses TRBV9 and TRBJ2-7, with 13 nucleotides matching TRBD2. After removal of 3 bases from V and 2 bases from J, the junction contained 5 bases not matched to a gene. Germline CDR1 is SGDLS and CDR2 is YYNGEE. This CDR3 is built from 16 residues. CDR3 sequence: CASSAGLAGAPYEQYF. The CDR3 coding sequence is TGTGCCAGCAGCGCTGGACTAGCGGGGGCCCCCTACGAGCAGTACTTC.

The rearrangement links TRBV29-1 to TRBJ1-2; TRBD1 is a possible D gene (6 bases). Germline V gene data show CDR1 as SQVTM and CDR2 as ANQGSEA. The V and J ends lost 2 bases and 4 bases respectively, with 17 bases between them. CDR3 length: 15 amino acids. The CDR3 is CSVENPTRDTYGYTF. CDR3 bases: TGCAGCGTTGAAAACCCTACCCGGGACACCTATGGCTACACCTTC.